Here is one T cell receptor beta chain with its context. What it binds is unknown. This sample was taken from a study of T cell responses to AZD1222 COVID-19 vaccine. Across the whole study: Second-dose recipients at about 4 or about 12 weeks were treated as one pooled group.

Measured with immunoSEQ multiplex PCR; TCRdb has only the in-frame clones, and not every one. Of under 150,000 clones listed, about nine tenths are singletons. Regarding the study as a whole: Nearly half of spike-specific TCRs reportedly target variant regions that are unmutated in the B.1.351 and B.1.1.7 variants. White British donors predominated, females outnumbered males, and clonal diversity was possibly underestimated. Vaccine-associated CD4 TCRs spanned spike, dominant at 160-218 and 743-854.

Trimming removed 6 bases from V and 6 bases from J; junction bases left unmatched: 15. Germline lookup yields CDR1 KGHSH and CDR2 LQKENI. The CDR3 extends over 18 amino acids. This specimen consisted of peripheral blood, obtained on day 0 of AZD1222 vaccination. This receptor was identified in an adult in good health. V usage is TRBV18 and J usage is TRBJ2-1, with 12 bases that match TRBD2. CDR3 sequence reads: CASSSPILAGGLSNEQFF. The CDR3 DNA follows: TGTGCCAGCTCCTCACCGATCCTAGCGGGAGGGTTGAGCAATGAGCAGTTCTTC.